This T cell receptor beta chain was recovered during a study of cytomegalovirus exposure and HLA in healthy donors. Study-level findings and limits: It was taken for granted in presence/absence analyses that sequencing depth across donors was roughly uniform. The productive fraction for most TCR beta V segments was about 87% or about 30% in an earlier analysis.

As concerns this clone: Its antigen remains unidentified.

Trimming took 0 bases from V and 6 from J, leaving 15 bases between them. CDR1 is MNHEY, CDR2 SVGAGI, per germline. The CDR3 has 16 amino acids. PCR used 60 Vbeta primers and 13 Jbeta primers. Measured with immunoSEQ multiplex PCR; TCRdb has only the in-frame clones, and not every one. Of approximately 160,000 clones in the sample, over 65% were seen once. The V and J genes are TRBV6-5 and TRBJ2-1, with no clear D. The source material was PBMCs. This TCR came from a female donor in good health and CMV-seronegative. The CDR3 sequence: CASSYSSTHHVNEQFF. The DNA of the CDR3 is TGTGCCAGCAGTTACTCGAGCACTCACCACGTCAATGAGCAGTTCTTC.